These 2 T cell receptor beta chains were all obtained from the same sample, sequenced in a study of OX40 agonist ivuxolimab in advanced cancers. Method: immunoSEQ multiplex PCR; TCRdb's copy keeps in-frame clones and lacks some. The data contain roughly 41,000 clones, over 75% of them singletons. Sequenced here: CD4+ or CD8+ T cells sorted from blood, sampled in a trial of the OX40 agonist ivuxolimab. These receptors all come from an adult with an advanced solid tumor such as melanoma, head and neck, liver or kidney cancer.

This rearrangement joins TRBV7-3 to TRBJ2-7; 9 bases line up with TRBD1. The CDR3 extends over 15 amino acids. Germline values: CDR1 SGHTA, CDR2 FQGTGA. The V gene end was trimmed by 5 bases and the J gene end by 1 base; junction bases not matched to a gene: 6. The CDR3 here is CASSQSGQGSYEQYF. CDR3 sequence (DNA): TGTGCCAGCAGCCAGTCAGGACAGGGGTCCTACGAGCAGTACTTC.

The chain couples TRBV19 to TRBJ2-5; D call uncertain. Trimming removed 4 bases at V and 5 bases at J, with 8 bases between. CDR1 LNHDA and CDR2 SQIVND come from the germline V gene (reference sequence). CDR3 length: 12 amino acids. CDR3 in DNA: TGTGCCAGTAGTAAAGGGCTGGAGACCCAGTACTTC. Translation gives CASSKGLETQYF.